These T cell receptor beta chains were read from a single sample in a study of CD8+ T cells in alopecia areata. Profiling relied on immunoSEQ multiplex PCR, and the TCRdb table lists in-frame clones only, not all of them. The sample holds fewer than 200,000 clones, around 60% seen once. This sample comprised CD4+ T cells sorted from blood, obtained at week 0. Receptors originate from a human donor with alopecia areata. CDR3s include the opening cysteine and the closing phenylalanine or tryptophan. The order of the fields is J gene, clone size, V gene, D gene, CDR3 protein, CDR3 DNA. A D gene is named only where the DNA matches it firmly. Clone size is not always given. Where it is, it says once, few, many or a class for expanded clones.

TRBJ1-6 | once | TRBV6-1 | NA | CASSELVGFRSPLHF | TGTGCCAGCAGTGAACTGGTGGGTTTTCGGTCACCCCTCCACTTT
TRBJ1-2 | few | TRBV30 | NA | CAWSVVGGYTF | TGTGCCTGGAGTGTTGTAGGCGGCTACACCTTC
TRBJ1-3 | few | TRBV19 | NA | CASSAGAGGNTIYF | TGTGCCAGTAGTGCAGGGGCGGGAGGAAACACCATATATTTT
TRBJ1-2 | once | TRBV7-9 | NA | CASTVIRAARGGYTF | TGTGCCAGCACCGTAATACGGGCCGCCCGAGGGGGCTACACCTTC
TRBJ2-7 | NA | TRBV23-1 | TRBD1 | CASSQAGTGDVEQYF | TGCGCCAGCAGTCAAGCGGGGACAGGGGATGTCGAGCAGTACTTC
TRBJ2-3 | few | TRBV5-1 | NA | CASGTQTTDTQYF | TGCGCCAGCGGGACGCAGACCACAGATACGCAGTATTTT
TRBJ1-2 | few | TRBV4-2 | TRBD1 | CASSQNNPYRGEGYTF | TGTGCCAGCAGCCAAAATAACCCCTACAGGGGTGAAGGCTACACCTTC
TRBJ2-1 | NA | TRBV5-1 | TRBD1 | CASSTGQGDEQFF | TGCGCCAGCAGCACGGGACAGGGGGATGAGCAGTTCTTC
TRBJ1-2 | NA | TRBV6-5 | TRBD1 | CASNLGGSDYGYTF | TGTGCCAGCAATCTAGGGGGCAGTGACTATGGCTACACCTTC
TRBJ1-1 | NA | TRBV11-2 | NA | CASSPPGNTEAFF | TGTGCCAGCAGCCCGCCTGGGAACACTGAAGCTTTCTTT
TRBJ2-5 | NA | TRBV4-2 | TRBD2 | CASSQSPGSGGQETQYF | TGTGCCAGCAGCCAATCGCCGGGGAGCGGGGGACAAGAGACCCAGTACTTC
TRBJ1-1 | few | TRBV5-1 | NA | CASSLEWDGSRMNTEAFF | TGCGCCAGCAGCTTGGAATGGGACGGCAGTAGAATGAACACTGAAGCTTTCTTT
TRBJ2-5 | NA | TRBV18 | NA | CASSPVGQETQYF | TGTGCCAGCTCACCGGTAGGCCAAGAGACCCAGTACTTC
TRBJ2-7 | NA | TRBV6-5 | TRBD1 | CASSYVGTASSYEQYF | TGTGCCAGCAGTTACGTAGGGACAGCAAGCTCCTACGAGCAGTACTTC
TRBJ2-7 | NA | TRBV5-1 | TRBD2 | CASSLGFVWTSGNGHEQYF | TGCGCCAGCAGCTTGGGCTTCGTTTGGACTAGCGGGAATGGACACGAGCAGTACTTC
TRBJ1-1 | few | TRBV5-5 | NA | CASSFSGETEAFF | TGTGCCAGCAGCTTTTCAGGGGAAACTGAAGCTTTCTTT
TRBJ2-3 | NA | TRBV7-2 | NA | CASSVTGSSTDTQYF | TGTGCCAGCAGCGTGACGGGGTCTAGCACAGATACGCAGTATTTT
TRBJ1-5 | NA | TRBV2 | NA | CASSVGGLQPQHF | TGTGCCAGCAGCGTAGGGGGTTTACAGCCCCAGCATTTT